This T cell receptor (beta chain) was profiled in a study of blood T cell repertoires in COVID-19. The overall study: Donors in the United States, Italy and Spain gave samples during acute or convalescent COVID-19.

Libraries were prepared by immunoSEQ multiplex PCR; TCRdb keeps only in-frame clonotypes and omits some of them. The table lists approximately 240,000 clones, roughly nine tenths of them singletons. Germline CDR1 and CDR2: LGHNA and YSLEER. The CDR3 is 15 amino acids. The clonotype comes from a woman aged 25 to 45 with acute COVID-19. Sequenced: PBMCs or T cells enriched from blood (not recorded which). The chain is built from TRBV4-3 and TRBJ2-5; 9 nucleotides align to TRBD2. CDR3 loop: CTRGVAGDFWETQYF. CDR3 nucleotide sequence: TGCACTAGGGGAGTAGCGGGAGATTTTTGGGAGACCCAGTACTTC.